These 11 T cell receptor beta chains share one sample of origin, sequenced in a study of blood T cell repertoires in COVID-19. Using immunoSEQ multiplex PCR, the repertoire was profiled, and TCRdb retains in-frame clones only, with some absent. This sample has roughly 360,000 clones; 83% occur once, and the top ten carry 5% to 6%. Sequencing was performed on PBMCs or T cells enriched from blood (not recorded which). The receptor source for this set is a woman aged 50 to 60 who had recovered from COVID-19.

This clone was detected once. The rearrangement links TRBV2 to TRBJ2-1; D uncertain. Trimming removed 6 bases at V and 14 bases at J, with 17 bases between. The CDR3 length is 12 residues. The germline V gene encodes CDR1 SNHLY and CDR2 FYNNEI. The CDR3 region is CASSQARSLEFF. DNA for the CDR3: TGTGCCAGCAGCCAAGCTCGGTCACTGGAGTTCTTC. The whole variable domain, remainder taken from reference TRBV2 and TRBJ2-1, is EPEVTQTPSHQVTQMGQEVILRCVPISNHLYFYWYRQILGQKVEFLVSFYNNEISEKSEIFDDQFSVERPDGSNFTLKIRSTKLEDSAMYFCASSQARSLEFFGPGTRLTVL.

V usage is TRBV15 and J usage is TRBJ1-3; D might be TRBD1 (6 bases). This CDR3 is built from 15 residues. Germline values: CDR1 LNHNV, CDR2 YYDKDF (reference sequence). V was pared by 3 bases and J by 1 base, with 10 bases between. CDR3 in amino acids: CATSSLRGSGNTIYF. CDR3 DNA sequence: TGTGCCACCAGCAGTCTCAGGGGATCTGGAAACACCATATATTTT.

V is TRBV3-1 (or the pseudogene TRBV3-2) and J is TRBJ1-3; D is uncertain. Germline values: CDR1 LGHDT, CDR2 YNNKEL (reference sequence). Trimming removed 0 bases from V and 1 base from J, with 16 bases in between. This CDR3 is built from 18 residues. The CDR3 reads CASSQDSPPGGSGNTIYF. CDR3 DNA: TGTGCCAGCAGCCAAGATTCTCCTCCGGGAGGTTCTGGAAACACCATATATTTT.

CDR3 in amino acids: CASSPSTGNSYEQYF. For the CDR3, the DNA is TGTGCCAGCTCCCCGTCGACAGGGAACTCCTACGAGCAGTACTTC. The chain links TRBV18 to TRBJ2-7; TRBD1 aligns across 7 bases. J was trimmed by 0 bases and V by 6 bases; bases with no gene match: 8. This CDR3 is 15 amino acids long. The germline gives CDR1 KGHSH, CDR2 LQKENI.

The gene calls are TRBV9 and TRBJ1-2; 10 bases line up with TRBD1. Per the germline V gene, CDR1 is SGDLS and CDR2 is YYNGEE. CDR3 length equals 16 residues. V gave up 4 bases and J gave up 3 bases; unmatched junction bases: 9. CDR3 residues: CASSPSGQGTYYGYTF. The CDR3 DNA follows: TGTGCCAGCAGCCCCTCGGGACAGGGGACGTACTATGGCTACACCTTC.

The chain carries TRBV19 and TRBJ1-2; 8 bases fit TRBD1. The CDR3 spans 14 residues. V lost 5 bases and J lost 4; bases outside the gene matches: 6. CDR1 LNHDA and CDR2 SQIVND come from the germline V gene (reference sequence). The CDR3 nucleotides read TGTGCCAGTAGTCCTCCCGACAGGGGCTATGGCTACACCTTC. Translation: CASSPPDRGYGYTF.

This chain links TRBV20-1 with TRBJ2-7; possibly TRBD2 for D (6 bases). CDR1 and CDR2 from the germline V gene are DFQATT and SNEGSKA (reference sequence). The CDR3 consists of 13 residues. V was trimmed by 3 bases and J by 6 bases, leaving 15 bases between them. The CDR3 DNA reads TGCAGTGCTAGTAGTCTAGCGCCTTCCGAGCAGTACTTC. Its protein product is CSASSLAPSEQYF.

Written as DNA, the CDR3 is TGTGCCAGCAGTCCGACGCGACCGGGACAGGAGTTCTTC. The encoded protein is CASSPTRPGQEFF. The rearrangement uses TRBV6-2 or TRBV6-3 and TRBJ2-1; TRBD1 matches at 8 bases. V was clipped by 5 bases and J by 14 bases; unmatched bases: 11. CDR3 size: 13 residues. In germline, CDR1 is MNHEY, CDR2 SVGEGT.

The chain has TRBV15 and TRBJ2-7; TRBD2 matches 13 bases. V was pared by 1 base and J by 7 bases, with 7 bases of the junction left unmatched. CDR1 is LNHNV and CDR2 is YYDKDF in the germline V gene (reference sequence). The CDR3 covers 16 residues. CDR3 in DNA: TGTGCCACCAGCAGAGCTGGACTAGCGGGAGAAAGGGAGCAGTACTTC. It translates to CATSRAGLAGEREQYF.

CDR3 DNA: TGTGCCAGCAGCTTGGAACGGGACTATGGCTACACCTTC. The encoded protein is CASSLERDYGYTF. The rearrangement links TRBV5-5 to TRBJ1-2; no firm D call. This CDR3 spans 13 amino acids. Germline CDR1 and CDR2: SGHKS and YYEKEE (reference sequence). V was pared by 0 bases and J by 3 bases, with 6 bases between.

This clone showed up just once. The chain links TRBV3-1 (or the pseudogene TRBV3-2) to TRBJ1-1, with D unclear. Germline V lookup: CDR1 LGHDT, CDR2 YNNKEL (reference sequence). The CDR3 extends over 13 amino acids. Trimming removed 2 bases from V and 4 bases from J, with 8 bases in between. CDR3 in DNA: TGTGCCAGCAGCCAACGGCAGGCCACTGAAGCTTTCTTT. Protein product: CASSQRQATEAFF.